The present T cell receptor beta chain was sequenced within a study of CD8 T cells in Susac syndrome. TEMRA cells were enriched by FACS, while CD8+ and CD4+ T cells were obtained through a negative isolation that was performed magnetically. Trimming shortened V by 3 bases and J by 4 bases, and 4 bases separated the two germline ends. The CDR3 length is 13 residues. Per germline, CDR1 MDHEN and CDR2 SYDVKM. This clonotype appeared once. RNA totalling roughly 0.45 to 1 ug underwent reverse transcription with random hexamers. TCRdb redid the calling of the immunoSEQ multiplex PCR reads with MiXCR, one entry per CDR3 protein. The sample includes some 260,000 distinct CDR3 sequences, approximately 85% of them seen just once.

Sequenced sample: CD8+ T cells from PBMCs. The V call is TRBV28, the J call TRBJ2-6; D is uncertain. This sequence originates from a human donor with multiple sclerosis. The CDR3 region has the DNA TGTGCCAGCAGTTTCACAGGGGCCAACGTCCTGACTTTC. This sequence encodes CASSFTGANVLTF.